The entry below gives a single T cell receptor (beta chain) sequence along with its context. Its antigen is currently unknown. This CDR3 has 13 residues. Looked up from germline, CDR1 is PRHDT and CDR2 is FYEKMQ (reference sequence). Trimming shortened V by 2 bases and J by 5 bases, and 10 bases separated the two germline ends. Both TRBC1 and TRBC2 were covered by a beta constant-region primer of two equimolar oligonucleotides. Nested alpha and beta constant-region primers with the SP2 primer drove four PCR rounds on ligated cDNA. Using its own MiXCR run on the UMI-ligation and nested PCR reads, TCRdb lists one record per CDR3 protein. Here the sample spans over 110,000 distinct CDR3 sequences, under 25% being singletons. This specimen comes from a study of naive and memory T cell subsets. Study observations and caveats: Over 95% of naive TCR sequences appeared only once after error correction, unlike memory subsets. TCR abundance followed a power law differing between naive and memory subsets. Possibly reflecting memory cells re-expressing CD45RA, a few larger clonotypes occurred in naive repertoires, especially CD8.

The chain couples TRBV13 to TRBJ2-7; no firm D call. The sequence was obtained from a human donor in good health. The sample taken for sequencing was naive CD8+ T cells from blood. CDR3 sequence reads: CASSLSYGDEQYF. The DNA for the CDR3 is TGTGCCAGCAGCTTATCGTATGGCGACGAGCAGTACTTC.